The rows below give T cell receptor beta chains drawn from one sample of a study of T cell changes during pregnancy in multiple sclerosis. Profiling relied on immunoSEQ multiplex PCR, and the TCRdb table lists in-frame clones only, not all of them. The sample has 60,000 to 75,000 clones; approximately 90% are singletons. The sample in question was peripheral blood, obtained in the second trimester of pregnancy. Receptors were obtained from a female donor in good health, enrolled as a control in a pregnancy study. Each CDR3 is given with its conserved first and last residue. Fields, in order: D gene, V gene, clone size, J gene, CDR3 DNA, CDR3 protein. A D gene is named only where the DNA matches it firmly. Not every row has a clone size; where given, it reads once, few, many or a size class.

>TRBD2|TRBV7-9|-|TRBJ2-1
TGTGCCAGCAGCCTGCCCCTCGGGACTAGCGGGAGGAAGGACAATGAGCAGTTCTTC
CASSLPLGTSGRKDNEQFF
>-|TRBV10-3|-|TRBJ2-2
TGTGCCATCAGCACAGACCCAACCGGGGAGCTGTTTTTT
CAISTDPTGELFF
>TRBD2|TRBV2|-|TRBJ2-1
TGTGCCAGCAGGCGGGAGTTCGGCAATGAGCAGTTCTTC
CASRREFGNEQFF
>-|TRBV23-1|-|TRBJ1-4
TGCGCCAGCAGTCTATTTCCCCTTCCAGGGTATAATGAAAAACTGTTTTTT
CASSLFPLPGYNEKLFF
>TRBD2|TRBV6-5|-|TRBJ2-1
TGTGCCAGCCGCGTAGCGGGAGGGGGGGATGAGCAGTTCTTC
CASRVAGGGDEQFF
>TRBD2|TRBV7-9|-|TRBJ2-2
TGTGCCAGCAGCTCTGGGACTAGCGGGGGGCCCGGGGAGCTGTTTTTT
CASSSGTSGGPGELFF
>-|TRBV28|-|TRBJ1-1
TGTGCCAGCAGTCCTCTCCCACTCCTCTCGAACACTGAAGCTTTCTTT
CASSPLPLLSNTEAFF
>TRBD1|TRBV29-1|-|TRBJ1-1
TGCAGCGCTGAGGGGGCGCGAACTGAAGCTTTCTTT
CSAEGARTEAFF
>-|TRBV27|few|TRBJ1-1
TGTGCCAGCAGCCCGCCGGGGTGGACGGAAGCTTTCTTT
CASSPPGWTEAFF
>-|TRBV18|-|TRBJ2-2
TGTGCCAGCTCGTTCGACCCTTTGGGGGCGCGAGGGACCGGGGAGCTGTTTTTT
CASSFDPLGARGTGELFF
>TRBD2|TRBV30|-|TRBJ2-7
TGTGCCTGGAGTGTGGGACTAGCGGGAGCAGGCTCCTACGAGCAGTACTTC
CAWSVGLAGAGSYEQYF
>-|TRBV5-4|few|TRBJ1-2
TGTGCCAGCAGCTTCATAGGGGATGGCTACACCTTC
CASSFIGDGYTF
>-|TRBV6-1|once|TRBJ2-7
TGTGCCAGCAGTGCTAGACAGTCGAGCTCCTACGAGCAGTACTTC
CASSARQSSSYEQYF
>-|TRBV5-4|-|TRBJ2-4
TGTGCCAGCAGCTCCATTATCGGGCGCGGACTAGCCAAAAACATTCAGTACTTC
CASSSIIGRGLAKNIQYF
>-|TRBV6-1|-|TRBJ1-5
TGTGCCAGCAGTGAATCTCCAGAATCTGTTCAGCCCCAGCATTTT
CASSESPESVQPQHF
>-|TRBV5-1|-|TRBJ1-2
TGCGCCAGCAGCTTGGGACAGACTTATGGCTACACCTTC
CASSLGQTYGYTF
>TRBD2|TRBV4-2|-|TRBJ2-3
TGTGCCAGCAGCCCCGTGGGACTAGCGGGATATGAGGGCGCAGATACGCAGTATTTT
CASSPVGLAGYEGADTQYF
>TRBD1|TRBV7-8|-|TRBJ1-5
TGTGCCAGCCGACCTACAGGGGGCAACAATCAGCCCCAGCATTTT
CASRPTGGNNQPQHF
>-|TRBV28|-|TRBJ2-2
TGTGCCAGCAGCTTATTCGGTGCGGGGTACGCCGGGGAGCTGTTTTTT
CASSLFGAGYAGELFF
>-|TRBV4-2|-|TRBJ2-1
TGTGCCAGCAGCCATGACACCGGGACTGCCGCCAATGAGCAGTTCTTC
CASSHDTGTAANEQFF
>-|TRBV5-5|-|TRBJ1-2
TGTGCCAGCAGCTTGGCGGTGACAATCTATGGCTACACCTTC
CASSLAVTIYGYTF
>-|TRBV5-1|-|TRBJ2-1
TGCGCCAGCAGCTTGGCGGTGGTCAATGAGCAGTTCTTC
CASSLAVVNEQFF
>-|TRBV5-1|-|TRBJ1-5
TGCGCCAGCAGCTTGGACGTAGATCAGCCCCAGCATTTT
CASSLDVDQPQHF
>-|TRBV5-1|-|TRBJ2-2
TGCGCCAGCAGCTTGGATCCCAGGAGGAACCGCCCTTTTCGCCCCGGGGAGCTGTTTTTT
CASSLDPRRNRPFRPGELFF
>-|TRBV6-1|-|TRBJ2-1
TGTGCCAGCAGTGAAGCAGGAGGGTCGGGCAATGAGCAGTTCTTC
CASSEAGGSGNEQFF
>TRBD1|TRBV7-9|-|TRBJ2-6
TGTGCCAGCCGACCCCGGGACAGCCGATTCTCTGGGGCCAACGTCCTGACTTTC
CASRPRDSRFSGANVLTF
>-|TRBV28|-|TRBJ2-7
TGTGCCAGCAGGGCCCACGAGCAGTACTTC
CASRAHEQYF
>-|TRBV7-2|-|TRBJ1-2
TGTGCCAGCAGCTTAGTCGGCGGAAATAACTATGGCTACACCTTC
CASSLVGGNNYGYTF
>-|TRBV7-7|-|TRBJ2-2
TGTGCTAGCAGCTTAGCAGGGCCGGGGGCCGGGGAGCTGTTTTTT
CASSLAGPGAGELFF
>TRBD1|TRBV6-5|-|TRBJ1-5
TGTGCCAGCAGTTTGACACAGGGGAATCAGCCCCAGCATTTT
CASSLTQGNQPQHF
>-|TRBV10-3|-|TRBJ2-3
TGTGCCATCAGCAGACAGGAGCACACAGATACGCAGTATTTT
CAISRQEHTDTQYF
>-|TRBV4-2|-|TRBJ1-6
TGTGCCAGCAGCCAAGACCTGAATTCACCCCTCCACTTT
CASSQDLNSPLHF
>-|TRBV29-1|once|TRBJ2-5
TGCAGCGGGTTACTAGAGACCCAGTACTTC
CSGLLETQYF
>-|TRBV7-6|-|TRBJ1-4
TGTGCCAGCAGCTTAGGCTTGGGGAGGACTAATGAAAAACTGTTTTTT
CASSLGLGRTNEKLFF
>-|TRBV27|-|TRBJ2-7
TGTGCCAGCTTTACTTACGGCGGGTCGGGTGAGCAGTACTTC
CASFTYGGSGEQYF
>-|TRBV7-9|-|TRBJ1-2
TGTGCCAGCAGCCGCAGGGATTACTATGGCTACACCTTC
CASSRRDYYGYTF
>TRBD1|TRBV6-5|-|TRBJ2-2
TGTGCCAGCACCCGGGACAGGGACACCGGGGAGCTGTTTTTT
CASTRDRDTGELFF
>TRBD1|TRBV6-4|-|TRBJ1-1
TGTGCCAGCAGTACAGGGGGCTGGGGCACTGAAGCTTTCTTT
CASSTGGWGTEAFF
>TRBD1|TRBV7-2|-|TRBJ2-7
TGTGCCAGCAGCTCCGGCAGGGGGCGCGACGAGCAGTACTTC
CASSSGRGRDEQYF
>-|TRBV18|-|TRBJ1-1
TGTGCCAGCTCACCATTGGGAGGGGCGAAGACTGAAGCTTTCTTT
CASSPLGGAKTEAFF